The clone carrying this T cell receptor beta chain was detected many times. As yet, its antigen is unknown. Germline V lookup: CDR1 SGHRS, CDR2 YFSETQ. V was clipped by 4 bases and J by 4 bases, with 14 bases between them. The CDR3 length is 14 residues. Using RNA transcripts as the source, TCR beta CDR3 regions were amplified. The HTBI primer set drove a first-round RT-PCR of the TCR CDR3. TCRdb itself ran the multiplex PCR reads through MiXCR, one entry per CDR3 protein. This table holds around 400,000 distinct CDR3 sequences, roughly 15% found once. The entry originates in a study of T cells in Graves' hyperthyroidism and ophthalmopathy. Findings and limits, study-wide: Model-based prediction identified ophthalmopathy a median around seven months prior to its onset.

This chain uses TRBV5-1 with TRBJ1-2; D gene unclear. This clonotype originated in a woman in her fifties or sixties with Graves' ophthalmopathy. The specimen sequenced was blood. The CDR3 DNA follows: TGCGCCAGCAGCCGCGGCCAGGACTTCTATGGCTACACCTTC. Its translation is CASSRGQDFYGYTF.